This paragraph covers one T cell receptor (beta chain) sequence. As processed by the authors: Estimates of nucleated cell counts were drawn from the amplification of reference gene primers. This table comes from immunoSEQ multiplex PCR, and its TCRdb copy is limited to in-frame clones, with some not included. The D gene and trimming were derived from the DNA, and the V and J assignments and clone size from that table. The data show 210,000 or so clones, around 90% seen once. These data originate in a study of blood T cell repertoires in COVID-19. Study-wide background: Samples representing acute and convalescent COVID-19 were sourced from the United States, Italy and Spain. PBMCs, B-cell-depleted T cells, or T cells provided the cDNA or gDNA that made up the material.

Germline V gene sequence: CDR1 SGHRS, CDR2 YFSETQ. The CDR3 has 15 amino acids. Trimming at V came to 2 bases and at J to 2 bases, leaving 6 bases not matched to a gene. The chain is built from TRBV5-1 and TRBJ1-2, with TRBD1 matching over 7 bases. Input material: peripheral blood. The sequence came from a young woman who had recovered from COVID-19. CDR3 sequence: CASSFALTGNYGYTF. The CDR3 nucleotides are TGCGCCAGCAGCTTTGCCCTGACAGGGAACTATGGCTACACCTTC.